This TCR beta chain appears in the sequencing data of a study of technical replicates of blood from several donors. Sequencing used immunoSEQ multiplex PCR; TCRdb keeps in-frame clones, though not all of them. The sample lists tens of thousands of clones, around 93% occurring once. This CDR3 has 10 amino acids. J gave up 6 bases and V 4 bases, and 0 bases lay outside the gene matches. Germline assignment: CDR1 DFQATT and CDR2 SNEGSKA (reference sequence). Sequencing was carried out using T cells isolated from PBMCs. The receptor's source is a human donor in good health. The gene calls are TRBV20-1 and TRBJ2-7; TRBD1 matches at 7 bases. The CDR3 loop reads CSANRGEQYF. The DNA for the CDR3 is TGCAGTGCTAACAGGGGCGAGCAGTACTTC.